This entry concerns a single T cell receptor beta chain. Its recognized antigen is unknown. Base qualities are missing; no much larger clone stands one base away. These data are taken from a study of post-analysis software for immune sequencing data (dated by TCRdb to between 2014 and 2017). About the investigation overall: The recorded disease courses included relapsing-remitting, secondary progressive and progressive-relapsing multiple sclerosis, and some patients had no subtype annotation. The multiple sclerosis patient repertoires were compared with more than 9 previously published healthy control repertoires from donors aged 6 to 25 years. A subset of samples was prepared in parallel using single-end sample barcoding, then pooled and co-amplified after Illumina adapter ligation. What the study reported, not specific to this receptor: The multiple sclerosis patient group was slightly younger than the control group. When samples were clustered directly using the F measure, samples prepared in the same batch co-clustered strongly, which prompted a batch-effect correction. Normalized Chao1 diversity was significantly lower in multiple sclerosis patients than controls, suggesting substantial peripheral T-cell clonal expansion. Patients showed significantly higher frequencies than controls for roughly 5 TRBV segments, among them TRBV5-6, TRBV5-1 and TRBV20-1.

Trimming takes 0 bases from V and 8 bases from J, and the germline ends sit 16 bases apart. CDR1 and CDR2 (LGHNA, YNFKEQ) derive from the germline V gene. The CDR3 runs 16 amino acids, cysteine and phenylalanine included. Just CDR3 DNA is preserved here, 48 bases in frame from base 1. The library came from PCR. The instrument given in TCRdb is Illumina HiSeq 2500. To reduce PCR and sequencing biases, unique molecular identifiers were incorporated into the TCR beta cDNA libraries. Around 500,000 cDNA molecules were obtained for every 1 to 10 million input T cells, so each molecule roughly corresponded to one T cell. The patient libraries were prepared and sequenced with the same protocol used for the earlier healthy control dataset. Within a given batch, samples were prepared together, multiplexed and sequenced on the same HiSeq lane. Turning to the authors' computational methods: MIGEC was used to process the raw barcoded reads, and molecular identifier groups with only a single read were discarded before consensus assembly and CDR3 extraction. VDJtools was used for post-analysis of the clonotype tables, and diversity was normalized by down-sampling every dataset to the size of the smallest sample. Repertoire overlap clustering matched CDR3 amino acid but not nucleotide sequences to correct batch-related cross-sample contamination. In TCRdb, the public reads were trimmed at Q25 with fastp and aligned with MiXCR, with productive beta chains retained. Rows with a matching CDR3 protein are joined into one entry that keeps the most common DNA and genes. None of the V and J calls come from the authors' own analysis; TCRdb made them. The sample contains 750,000 to 950,000 distinct CDR3 sequences, approximately 57% of them found a single time. 4.6% of the sample belongs to the ten largest clones.

To demonstrate the VDJtools post-analysis software, the study profiled TCR beta repertoires from the peripheral blood of about 13 young patients with multiple sclerosis. Multiple sclerosis patients were children and adolescents aged about 6 to 17 years. This chain is built from TRBV4-2 and TRBJ1-4; no D gene is confidently identified. The sequence was obtained from a girl between 10 and 17 years old with multiple sclerosis. The material sequenced was blood. In nucleotide form, the sequence is TGTGCCAGCAGCCAAGAGCCCCTCGGGCCGGGGGAAAAACTGTTTTTT. It translates as CASSQEPLGPGEKLFF.